This is a list of T cell receptor beta chains from one sample in a study of multiple sclerosis patients with progressive multifocal leukoencephalopathy. Profiled with immunoSEQ multiplex PCR; TCRdb holds only in-frame clones, not every one. Of some 27,000 clones listed, around 90% are singletons. The sample in question was PBMCs, obtained from a patient treated with natalizumab. The source of these receptors is a human donor with multiple sclerosis. Both conserved end residues are trimmed from each CDR3.

cdr3_length | v_call | cdr3_aa
13 | TRBV7-9 | ASSPDGGAGNTIY
12 | TRBV21-1 | ASSPTGANTEAF
16 | TRBV18 | ASSTLPGTGISGNTIY
11 | TRBV19 | ASTNGVNTEAF
10 | TRBV19 | ASSIWDTEAF
10 | TRBV19 | ASMGGIDEAF
14 | TRBV19 | ASGLDGTARRYGYT
11 | TRBV2 | ASSPGLHYEQY
13 | TRBV7-2 | ASSLEVGSPGELF
12 | TRBV6-5 | ASSYLQGNQPQH
15 | TRBV27 | ASSSPYTATSSYEQY
13 | TRBV6-6 | ASSYGAVNTGELF
11 | TRBV11-1 | ASSLVGSDTQY
11 | TRBV7-8 | ASSGGLTDTQY
13 | TRBV5-1 | ASSLAGSATYEQY
12 | TRBV19 | ASSPGGSNQPQH
13 | TRBV10-2 | ASSEAWDGGYPLH
11 | TRBV7-9 | ASSIDTSPEQF
12 | TRBV5-1 | ASSPGGGTDTQY
15 | TRBV7-9 | ASSHRFSTGESYEQY
10 | TRBV11-3 | ASSRGTGDAF
13 | TRBV29-1 | SVVPRMSANYGYT
11 | TRBV28 | ASSLRGVETQY
9 | TRBV30 | AWAQRETQY
12 | TRBV7-7 | ASSRDRGQETQY
13 | TRBV14 | ASSQVGVGPEKLF
13 | TRBV6-5 | ASSYSRTGLETQY
14 | TRBV4-3 | ASSQDPSRRGEKLF
14 | TRBV6-5 | ASSSLRGKANYGYT
10 | TRBV5-5 | ASSSSKNTIY
13 | TRBV27 | ASSSGTGLGQPQH
12 | TRBV19 | ASSITSGVNEQY
12 | TRBV4-3 | ASSQGLGRYGYT
10 | TRBV6-6 | ASSLGNSPLH
14 | TRBV5-4 | ASSLGLAGEAETQY
12 | TRBV6-4 | ASSDGQGGTEAF
13 | TRBV6-5 | ASSYSSAGNDGYT
19 | TRBV4-2 | ASSQVRSGTSGGVKSNEQF
13 | TRBV5-6 | ASSLGQSFSYEQY
13 | TRBV5-1 | ASSLEAPVAGELF
13 | TRBV15 | ATSRGGTGRFGYT
12 | TRBV2 | ANVRDSSSYEQY
11 | TRBV7-9 | ASSSLGQGPFT
14 | TRBV30 | AWSVGSSSSGNTIY
12 | TRBV13 | ASSHWGVNTEAF
11 | TRBV10-3 | AISESDGDTQY
12 | TRBV6-6 | ASRLRTGGQPQH
12 | TRBV6-6 | ASSYSSPGEKLF
14 | TRBV5-8 | ASSSRWTGREETQY
12 | TRBV6-5 | ASTGQGLGETQY
13 | TRBV4-2 | ASSARGDPYNEQF